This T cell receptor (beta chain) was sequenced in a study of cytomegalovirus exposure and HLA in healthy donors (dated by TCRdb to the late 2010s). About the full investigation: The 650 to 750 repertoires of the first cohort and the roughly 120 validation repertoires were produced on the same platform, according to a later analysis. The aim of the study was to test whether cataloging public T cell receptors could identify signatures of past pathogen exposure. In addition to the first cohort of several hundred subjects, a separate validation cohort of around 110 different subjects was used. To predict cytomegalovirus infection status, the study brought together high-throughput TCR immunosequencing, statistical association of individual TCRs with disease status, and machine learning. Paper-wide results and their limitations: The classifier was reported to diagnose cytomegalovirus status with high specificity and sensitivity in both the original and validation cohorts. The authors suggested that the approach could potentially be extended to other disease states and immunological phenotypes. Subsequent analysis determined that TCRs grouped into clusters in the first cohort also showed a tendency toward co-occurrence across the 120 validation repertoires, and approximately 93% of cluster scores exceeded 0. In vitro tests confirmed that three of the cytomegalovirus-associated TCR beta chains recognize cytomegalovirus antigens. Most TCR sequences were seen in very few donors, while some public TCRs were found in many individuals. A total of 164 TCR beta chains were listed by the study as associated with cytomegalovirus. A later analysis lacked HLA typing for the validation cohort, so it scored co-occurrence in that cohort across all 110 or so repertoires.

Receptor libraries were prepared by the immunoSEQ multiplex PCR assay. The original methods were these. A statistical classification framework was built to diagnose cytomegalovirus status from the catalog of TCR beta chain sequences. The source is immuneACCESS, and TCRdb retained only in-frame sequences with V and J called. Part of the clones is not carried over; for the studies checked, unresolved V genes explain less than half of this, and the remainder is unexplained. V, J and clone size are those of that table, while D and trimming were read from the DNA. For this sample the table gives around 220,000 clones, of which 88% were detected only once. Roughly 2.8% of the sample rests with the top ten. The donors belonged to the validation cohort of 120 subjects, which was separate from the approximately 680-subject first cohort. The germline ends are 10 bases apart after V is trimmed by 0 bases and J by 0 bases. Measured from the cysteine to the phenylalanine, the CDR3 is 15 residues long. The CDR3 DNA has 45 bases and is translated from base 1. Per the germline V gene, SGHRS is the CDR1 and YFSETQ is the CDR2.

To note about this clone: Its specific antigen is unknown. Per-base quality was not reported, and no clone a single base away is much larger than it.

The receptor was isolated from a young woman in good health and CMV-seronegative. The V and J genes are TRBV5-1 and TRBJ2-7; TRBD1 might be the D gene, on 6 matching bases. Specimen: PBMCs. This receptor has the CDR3 CASSLAQGSSYEQYF. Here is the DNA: TGCGCCAGCAGCTTGGCACAGGGCAGCTCCTACGAGCAGTACTTC.